Included here is one T cell receptor (beta chain) sequence, with context. Disease duration was under 3 months in the ophthalmopathy patients, who also had a Clinical Activity Score of at least 3 and a NOSPECS grade of at least 4. PBMCs were obtained from over 8.5 ml fresh peripheral blood. This sample is drawn from a study of T cells in Graves' hyperthyroidism and ophthalmopathy. The CDR3 loop spans 11 amino acids. Looked up from germline, CDR1 is MNHNS and CDR2 is SASEGT. With 6 bases removed from V and 11 bases from J, the gap between germline ends came to 13 bases. Amplification of TCR beta CDR3 regions used RNA as the template. A first-round RT-PCR of the TCR CDR3 used the HTBI primer set. TCRdb used MiXCR to reprocess the multiplex PCR reads, holding one entry per CDR3 protein. This table holds about 500,000 distinct CDR3 sequences, more than 15% found once.

The sequence was obtained from a woman aged 18-35 years with Graves' ophthalmopathy. The sequencing input was blood. The chain carries TRBV6-1 and TRBJ1-2; D ambiguous. The CDR3: CASSPGRWYTF. The DNA of the CDR3 is TGTGCCAGCAGCCCCGGGAGGTGGTACACCTTC.